One and the same sample provided the 10 T cell receptor beta chains below, sequenced in a study of blood T cell repertoires in COVID-19. Using immunoSEQ multiplex PCR, the repertoire was profiled, and TCRdb retains in-frame clones only, with some absent. This sample carries about 190,000 clones, around 80% of them seen once, and the ten largest clones take about 13%. The sequencing sample was made of peripheral blood. These receptors came from a man in his forties or fifties who had recovered from COVID-19.

This chain connects TRBV27 to TRBJ2-3, with 8 bases identical to TRBD2. With V trimmed by 2 bases and J by 5 bases, 9 bases remained unmatched. The CDR3 has 16 residues. CDR1 and CDR2 from the germline V gene are MNHEY and SMNVEV (reference sequence). In DNA form, the CDR3 reads TGTGCCAGCAGTTTAGGACGGGCTAGCGGGCAAGATACGCAGTATTTT. Translation: CASSLGRASGQDTQYF.

The rearrangement uses TRBV6-5 and TRBJ2-1, with 8 bases matching TRBD1. The CDR3 covers 15 residues. The J segment lost 6 bases and the V segment lost 5 bases, leaving 9 bases of the junction unmatched. CDR1 and CDR2 (germline): MNHEY, SVGAGI. CDR3 loop: CASSPLDRGFNEQFF. DNA of the CDR3: TGTGCCAGCAGTCCCCTCGACAGGGGTTTCAATGAGCAGTTCTTC.

The genes are TRBV18 and TRBJ2-1, with 9 bases matching TRBD1. This CDR3 contains 14 residues. Trimming cost V 8 bases and J 5 bases; bases outside gene matches: 7. Germline CDR1 reads KGHSH; CDR2 reads LQKENI. DNA of the CDR3: TGTGCCAGCCGACAGGGGGAGTGGGACAATGAGCAGTTCTTC. It codes for CASRQGEWDNEQFF.

The chain's CDR3 is CASSRAGGKNTGELFF. Written as DNA, the CDR3 is TGTGCCAGTAGCAGAGCGGGAGGGAAGAACACCGGGGAGCTGTTTTTT. The V call is TRBV19, the J call TRBJ2-2; TRBD2 aligns across 10 bases. Germline CDR1 reads LNHDA; CDR2 reads SQIVND (reference sequence). V was clipped by 6 bases and J by 1 base; unmatched bases: 5. CDR3 size: 16 residues.

A note on this clone: The sample contains more than one DNA sequence encoding this CDR3. The chain combines TRBV15 with TRBJ2-3; D may be TRBD2 (6 bases). Germline CDR1 LNHNV, CDR2 YYDKDF (reference sequence). Between the trimmed V and J ends, which lost 1 base and 5 bases, there was a span of 10 bases. This CDR3 is 14 amino acids long. CDR3 bases: TGTGCCACCAGCAGAGGTAGCGGCGGAGATACGCAGTATTTT. This sequence encodes CATSRGSGGDTQYF.

The chain uses TRBV10-3 and TRBJ2-3; 15 bases align to TRBD2. Unmatched junction bases numbered 1, after V lost 8 bases and J lost 4 bases. The CDR3 covers 14 residues. Looked up from germline, CDR1 is ENHRY and CDR2 is SYGVKD. The CDR3 DNA is TGTGCCATCGGACTAGCGGGAGGGGCAGATACGCAGTATTTT. Amino acid sequence: CAIGLAGGADTQYF.

The chain recombines TRBV2 with TRBJ2-7; D uncertain. Looked up from germline, CDR1 is SNHLY and CDR2 is FYNNEI. Trimming took 6 bases from V and 0 from J, leaving 12 bases between them. CDR3 length: 14 residues. CDR3: CASRRGEISYEQYF. The CDR3 DNA reads as TGTGCCAGCAGGAGAGGTGAAATCTCCTACGAGCAGTACTTC.

This sequence joins TRBV19 and TRBJ1-5, with D possibly being TRBD1 (6 bases). V was shortened by 6 bases and J by 6 bases, with 15 bases between the two germline ends. Germline V lookup: CDR1 LNHDA, CDR2 SQIVND (reference sequence). The CDR3 sequence is 14 residues long. CDR3 sequence reads: CASRQGGGRQPQHF. In nucleotides, the CDR3 is TGTGCCAGTAGACAAGGGGGTGGACGTCAGCCCCAGCATTTT.

The V and J genes are TRBV20-1 and TRBJ2-1; D not certain. Germline V lookup: CDR1 DFQATT, CDR2 SNEGSKA (reference sequence). V dropped 3 bases and J dropped 8 bases, with 11 bases sitting between them. The CDR3 spans 12 residues. CDR3 sequence reads: CSASPEQHEQFF. In DNA form, the CDR3 reads TGCAGTGCTAGTCCGGAGCAGCATGAGCAGTTCTTC.

Only one count was recorded for this clone. This chain uses TRBV23-1 with TRBJ2-3; no firm D call. TRBV23-1 is identified as an open reading frame with a role that is uncertain. The CDR3 length is 16 residues. Trimming stripped 0 bases from V and 2 bases from J, with 12 bases between. The CDR3 DNA reads TGCGCCAGCAGTCAATCGTGCAGAGACTCCACAGATACGCAGTATTTT. It encodes CASSQSCRDSTDTQYF.